The rows below give T cell receptor beta chains drawn from one sample of a study of human versus mouse CDR3 diversity and MHC coevolution. Here immunoSEQ multiplex PCR was the method, and the copy in TCRdb shows in-frame clones only, minus some. This sample yields roughly 80,000 clones, of which just over 90% are seen a single time; about 1.4% belongs to the top ten. What was sequenced was naive CD4+ T cells from blood. The receptors shown here come from a person aged 25 to 75 in good health. The CDR3 runs from the conserved cysteine through the conserved F or W. A D gene is named only where the DNA matches it firmly. Not all rows give a size; the values are once, few, many and, for expanded clones, a class.

J gene: TRBJ2-4; V gene: TRBV7-9; D gene: TRBD2; clone size: once; CDR3 DNA: TGTGCCAGCAGCTCTCAGGGAGGGACCAAAAACATTCAGTACTTC; CDR3 protein: CASSSQGGTKNIQYF
J gene: TRBJ2-1; V gene: TRBV9; D gene: TRBD2; clone size: -; CDR3 DNA: TGTGCCAGCAGCGTATCGAGTGGGAGGGCCGTCGATGAGCAGTTCTTC; CDR3 protein: CASSVSSGRAVDEQFF
J gene: TRBJ1-2; V gene: TRBV4-1; D gene: -; clone size: -; CDR3 DNA: TGCGCCAGCAGCCAAGGAGACAGGAGAAACTATGGCTACACCTTC; CDR3 protein: CASSQGDRRNYGYTF
J gene: TRBJ1-2; V gene: TRBV28; D gene: -; clone size: -; CDR3 DNA: TGTGCCAGCGGCCGAGACGGATCCACTAATGGCTACACCTTC; CDR3 protein: CASGRDGSTNGYTF
J gene: TRBJ1-3; V gene: TRBV30; D gene: -; clone size: -; CDR3 DNA: TGTGCCTGGAGCTACCCCCCGGGAGCTGGAAACACCATATATTTT; CDR3 protein: CAWSYPPGAGNTIYF
J gene: TRBJ2-7; V gene: TRBV5-1; D gene: TRBD1; clone size: -; CDR3 DNA: TGCGCCAGCAGCTTGGATCACAGGGGGAGCTCCTACGAGCAGTACTTC; CDR3 protein: CASSLDHRGSSYEQYF
J gene: TRBJ2-7; V gene: TRBV7-8; D gene: -; clone size: once; CDR3 DNA: TGTGCCAGCACCCGATTACAGGGTTCCTCCTACGAGCAGTACTTC; CDR3 protein: CASTRLQGSSYEQYF
J gene: TRBJ2-4; V gene: TRBV7-3; D gene: TRBD2; clone size: -; CDR3 DNA: TGTGCCAGCAGCCCCGGGGGCGGGAGGTCCGGAAACATTCAGTACTTC; CDR3 protein: CASSPGGGRSGNIQYF
J gene: TRBJ2-1; V gene: TRBV7-3; D gene: -; clone size: -; CDR3 DNA: TGTGCCAGCAGCTTAACCGCCCGGCGGGACCAGCCTTACAATGAGCAGTTCTTC; CDR3 protein: CASSLTARRDQPYNEQFF
J gene: TRBJ1-2; V gene: TRBV5-1; D gene: -; clone size: -; CDR3 DNA: TGCGCCAGCAGCTTAGGGACTTTCTATGGCTACACCTTC; CDR3 protein: CASSLGTFYGYTF
J gene: TRBJ2-3; V gene: TRBV5-1; D gene: -; clone size: few; CDR3 DNA: TGCGCCAGCAGCTTGGAGGAGACCTTGCAGTATTTT; CDR3 protein: CASSLEETLQYF
J gene: TRBJ1-2; V gene: TRBV6-5; D gene: TRBD1; clone size: -; CDR3 DNA: TGTGCCAGCAGTTATTCGACAGGGGGCTATGGCTACACCTTC; CDR3 protein: CASSYSTGGYGYTF
J gene: TRBJ2-7; V gene: TRBV7-2; D gene: TRBD1; clone size: -; CDR3 DNA: TGTGCCAGCAGCCCCCGGACAGGGTACTCCTACGAGCAGTACTTC; CDR3 protein: CASSPRTGYSYEQYF
J gene: TRBJ2-5; V gene: TRBV14; D gene: -; clone size: -; CDR3 DNA: TGTGCCAGCAGCCACCTGGGGCAGTTACAAGAGACCCAGTACTTC; CDR3 protein: CASSHLGQLQETQYF
J gene: TRBJ1-5; V gene: TRBV9; D gene: TRBD1; clone size: -; CDR3 DNA: TGTGCCAGCAGTCCCGACAGGGCATACGAGCCCCAGCATTTT; CDR3 protein: CASSPDRAYEPQHF
J gene: TRBJ1-1; V gene: TRBV5-1; D gene: TRBD1; clone size: -; CDR3 DNA: TGCGCCAGCAGCTTAAGACAGGGAAACACTGAAGCTTTCTTT; CDR3 protein: CASSLRQGNTEAFF
J gene: TRBJ2-7; V gene: TRBV6-1; D gene: TRBD1; clone size: -; CDR3 DNA: TGTGCCAGCAGTTCCGTCAGGGGGTCCTCCTACGAGCAGTACTTC; CDR3 protein: CASSSVRGSSYEQYF
J gene: TRBJ1-1; V gene: TRBV5-1; D gene: -; clone size: -; CDR3 DNA: TGCGCCAGCAGCTTGGTTAATACGGTGAACACTGAAGCTTTCTTT; CDR3 protein: CASSLVNTVNTEAFF
J gene: TRBJ2-1; V gene: TRBV4-2; D gene: TRBD1; clone size: -; CDR3 DNA: TGTGCCAGCAGCCAAGATGGGGACAGAATCTACAATGAGCAGTTCTTC; CDR3 protein: CASSQDGDRIYNEQFF
J gene: TRBJ2-7; V gene: TRBV18; D gene: -; clone size: -; CDR3 DNA: TGTGCCAGCTCACCCTTAGGAGGAGACTACGAGCAGTACTTC; CDR3 protein: CASSPLGGDYEQYF
J gene: TRBJ1-5; V gene: TRBV19; D gene: TRBD1; clone size: -; CDR3 DNA: TGTGCCACTGCCCCGGGACAGGGAAGCCAGCCCCAGCATTTT; CDR3 protein: CATAPGQGSQPQHF
J gene: TRBJ2-7; V gene: TRBV27; D gene: TRBD2; clone size: -; CDR3 DNA: TGTGCCAGCAGTTTATTAACAGCGGGGATCTCCTACGAGCAGTACTTC; CDR3 protein: CASSLLTAGISYEQYF
J gene: TRBJ2-1; V gene: TRBV18; D gene: TRBD2; clone size: -; CDR3 DNA: TGTGCCAGCTCACTGTATGGGAGCGGGAGCTCCTACAATGAGCAGTTCTTC; CDR3 protein: CASSLYGSGSSYNEQFF
J gene: TRBJ2-3; V gene: TRBV6-5; D gene: -; clone size: -; CDR3 DNA: TGTGCCAGCAAAGACTTAACAGATACGCAGTATTTT; CDR3 protein: CASKDLTDTQYF
J gene: TRBJ2-7; V gene: TRBV2; D gene: TRBD1; clone size: -; CDR3 DNA: TGTGCCAGCAGTCAAATATGGACAGGGTTCGGCTACGAGCAGTACTTC; CDR3 protein: CASSQIWTGFGYEQYF
J gene: TRBJ2-7; V gene: TRBV28; D gene: TRBD2; clone size: -; CDR3 DNA: TGTGCCACCGGACTAGCGGGAACCTACGAGCAGTACTTC; CDR3 protein: CATGLAGTYEQYF
J gene: TRBJ1-2; V gene: TRBV29-1; D gene: -; clone size: -; CDR3 DNA: TGCAGCGTTGACTGGCAGCGAAACTATGGCTACACCTTC; CDR3 protein: CSVDWQRNYGYTF
J gene: TRBJ2-3; V gene: TRBV7-8; D gene: TRBD2; clone size: -; CDR3 DNA: TGTGCCAAAAGCGCGGGGGGCACAGATACGCAGTATTTT; CDR3 protein: CAKSAGGTDTQYF
J gene: TRBJ1-5; V gene: TRBV16; D gene: TRBD1; clone size: -; CDR3 DNA: TGTGCCAGCAGTCAGAAAGGGACAGGGAGCAATCAGCCCCAGCATTTT; CDR3 protein: CASSQKGTGSNQPQHF